This TCR beta chain stems from a study of T cells of healthy individuals. Each CDR3 protein gets one entry after TCRdb re-called the 5' RACE reads with MiXCR. The sample lists about 53,000 distinct CDR3 sequences, 14% to 15% seen once, with approximately 16% in the top ten. This clonotype was recorded many times. Germline values: CDR1 MNHEY, CDR2 SVGAGI. V gave up 6 bases and J gave up 7 bases, with 10 bases separating them. The CDR3 is 13 amino acids. The receptor's source is a human donor in good health. V gene TRBV6-5 combines with J gene TRBJ1-6; a weak D match, TRBD1 (6 bases). The CDR3 nucleotides are TGTGCCAGCAGACAGGGAGGCAATTCACCCCTCCACTTT. Encoded protein: CASRQGGNSPLHF.